Sequencing of this TCR beta chain was carried out in a study of Graves' ophthalmopathy and Graves' hyperthyroidism. Amplification of TCR beta CDR3 regions used RNA transcripts. HTBI primers were used in a first-round RT-PCR, which preceded a second-round multiplex PCR. TCRdb redid the calling of the multiplex PCR reads with MiXCR, one entry per CDR3 protein. This table has approximately 640,000 distinct CDR3 sequences, 35% to 50% appearing once. This clonotype was seen a handful of times. The junction shows a germline mismatch at one end, possibly a read error. This CDR3 is built from 16 residues. CDR1 ENHRY and CDR2 SYGVKD come from the germline V gene.

Input material: peripheral blood. V is TRBV10-3 and J is TRBJ1-5; no firm D call. This clonotype originated in an adult man with Graves' ophthalmopathy. The CDR3 reads CASSYLDWYSNQPQHF. CDR3 in DNA: TGTGCCAGCAGTTACCTCGACTGGTATAGCAATCAGCCCCAGCATTTT.